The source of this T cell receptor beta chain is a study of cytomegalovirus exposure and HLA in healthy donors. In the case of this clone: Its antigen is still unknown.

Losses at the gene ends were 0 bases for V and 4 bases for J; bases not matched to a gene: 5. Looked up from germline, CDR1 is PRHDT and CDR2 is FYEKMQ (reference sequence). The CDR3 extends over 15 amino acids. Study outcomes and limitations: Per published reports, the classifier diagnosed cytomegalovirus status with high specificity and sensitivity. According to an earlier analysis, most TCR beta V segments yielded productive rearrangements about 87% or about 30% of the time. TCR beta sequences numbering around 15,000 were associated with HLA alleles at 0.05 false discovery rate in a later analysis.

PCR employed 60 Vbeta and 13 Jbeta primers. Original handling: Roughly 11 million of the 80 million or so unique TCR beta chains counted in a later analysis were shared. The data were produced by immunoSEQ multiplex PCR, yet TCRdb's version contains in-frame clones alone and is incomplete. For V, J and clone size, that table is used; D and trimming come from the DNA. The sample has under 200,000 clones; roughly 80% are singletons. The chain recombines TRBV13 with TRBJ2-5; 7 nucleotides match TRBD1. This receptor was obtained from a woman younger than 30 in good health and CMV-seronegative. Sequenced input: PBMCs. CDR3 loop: CASSLGMTGRETQYF. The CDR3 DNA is TGTGCCAGCAGCTTAGGCATGACAGGGAGAGAGACCCAGTACTTC.